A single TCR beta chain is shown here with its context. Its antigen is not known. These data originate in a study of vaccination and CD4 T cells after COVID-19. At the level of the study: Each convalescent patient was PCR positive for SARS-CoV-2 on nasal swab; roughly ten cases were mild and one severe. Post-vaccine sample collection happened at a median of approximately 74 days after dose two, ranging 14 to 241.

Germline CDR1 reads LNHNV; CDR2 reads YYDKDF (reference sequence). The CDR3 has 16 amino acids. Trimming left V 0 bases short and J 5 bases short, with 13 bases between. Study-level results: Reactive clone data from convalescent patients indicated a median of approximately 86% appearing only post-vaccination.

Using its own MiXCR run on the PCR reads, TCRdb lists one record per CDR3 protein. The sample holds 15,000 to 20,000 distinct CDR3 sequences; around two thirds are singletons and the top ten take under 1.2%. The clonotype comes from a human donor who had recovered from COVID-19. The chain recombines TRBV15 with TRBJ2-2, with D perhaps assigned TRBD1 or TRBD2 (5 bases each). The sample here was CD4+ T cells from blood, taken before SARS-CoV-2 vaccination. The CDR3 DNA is TGTGCCACCAGCAGAGAAGAGGGCAGGGTAACCGGGGAGCTGTTTTTT. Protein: CATSREEGRVTGELFF.